The clone carrying this T cell receptor (beta chain) appeared a single time. Its antigen is not known. TCRdb's table, derived via immunoSEQ multiplex PCR, lists solely in-frame clones and lacks some. The data contain fewer than 70,000 clones, around 90% of them singletons. This sample was taken from a study of cytomegalovirus exposure and HLA in healthy donors. On the study more broadly: A subsequent analysis stated that the 120 or so validation repertoires were run on the same platform as the roughly 670 first-cohort repertoires.

General study findings and limits: It was found in a later analysis that first-cohort TCR clusters tended to co-occur in the 100 to 150 validation repertoires. The study found most TCR sequences rare, yet found some public TCRs in many donors.

Germline V lookup: CDR1 SGHRS, CDR2 YFSETQ. The CDR3 runs 15 residues. J was trimmed by 3 bases and V by 4 bases; bases with no gene match: 7. Specimen: PBMCs. The V call is TRBV5-1, the J call TRBJ1-5; 7 bases are a match to TRBD1. The receptor was derived from a man younger than 35 in good health and CMV-seronegative. DNA for the CDR3: TGCGCCAGCAGCGCGACAGGGCAACTCAATCAGCCCCAGCATTTT. Amino acid sequence: CASSATGQLNQPQHF.